One and the same sample provided the 4 T cell receptor beta chains below, sequenced in a study of blood T cell repertoires in COVID-19. Profiling relied on immunoSEQ multiplex PCR, and the TCRdb table lists in-frame clones only, not all of them. The table shows a few hundred thousand clones, with under 85% occurring only once. The sequencing input was peripheral blood. The origin of the receptors is a human donor with COVID-19, enrolled during active disease. The donor label of this sample is uncertain.

The V call is TRBV5-1, the J call TRBJ2-3; 9 bases align to TRBD2. The CDR3 totals 16 residues. V lost 1 base and J lost 2; bases outside the gene matches: 5. CDR1 and CDR2 from the germline V gene are SGHRS and YFSETQ. CDR3 protein: CASSLSGRSTTDTQYF. Here the CDR3 DNA reads TGCGCCAGCAGCTTGAGCGGGAGGAGTACCACAGATACGCAGTATTTT. Full variable domain (remainder filled in from reference TRBV5-1 and TRBJ2-3): KAGVTQTPRYLIKTRGQQVTLSCSPISGHRSVSWYQQTPGQGLQFLFEYFSETQRNKGNFPGRFSGRQFSNSRSEMNVSTLELGDSALYLCASSLSGRSTTDTQYFGPGTRLTVL.

The V call is TRBV7-3, the J call TRBJ1-1; the match to TRBD1 covers 11 bases. The CDR3 is 16 residues long. Germline V CDR1 and CDR2: SGHTA, FQGTGA. V trimming: 5 bases; J trimming: 3 bases; junction bases outside the gene matches: 8. CDR3 amino acids: CASSPRTGGVDTEAFF. The CDR3 DNA reads as TGTGCCAGCAGCCCACGGACAGGGGGCGTCGACACTGAAGCTTTCTTT.

This chain uses TRBV6-5 with TRBJ1-2; D gene uncertain. Trimming left V 2 bases short and J 8 bases short, with 12 bases between. The CDR3 runs to 13 residues. Germline loops: CDR1 MNHEY, CDR2 SVGAGI. The CDR3 reads CASSYGTRGGYTF. In DNA, the CDR3 is TGTGCCAGCAGTTACGGCACCCGAGGGGGCTACACCTTC.

This rearrangement joins TRBV19 to TRBJ2-1; D is perhaps TRBD1 (5 bases). There are 13 residues in the CDR3. V was cut by 3 bases and J by 7 bases, with 10 bases left in between. Germline CDR1 and CDR2: LNHDA and SQIVND (reference sequence). CDR3 loop: CASSMQGGNEQFF. CDR3 nucleotides: TGTGCCAGTAGTATGCAGGGTGGTAATGAGCAGTTCTTC.